The 30 T cell receptor beta chains below all came from one sample that was sequenced in a study of blood T cell repertoires in COVID-19. Sequenced by immunoSEQ multiplex PCR; TCRdb stores in-frame clones only, minus some. Of about 360,000 clones listed, about 87% were seen once; the top ten hold about 3%. The sequenced material came from peripheral blood. The source is a human donor in a cohort sampled during active COVID-19.

The chain combines TRBV7-3 with TRBJ1-5; D gene uncertain. The V end lost 3 bases, the J end lost 1 base, and 10 bases lay between the germline ends. Per the germline V gene, CDR1 is SGHTA and CDR2 is FQGTGA. The CDR3 has 15 amino acids. The DNA for the CDR3 is TGTGCCAGCAGCTTTATCGGGTCGAGCAATCAGCCCCAGCATTTT. Its protein is CASSFIGSSNQPQHF.

This chain uses TRBV20-1 with TRBJ2-7; 9 nucleotides agree with TRBD1. The CDR3 totals 15 residues. Germline V gene data show CDR1 as DFQATT and CDR2 as SNEGSKA (reference sequence). V shed 3 bases, J shed 4 bases, and the junction held 10 bases outside the gene matches. The CDR3 DNA follows: TGCAGTGCTAGTTACTGGGACAGGGTCGGATACGAGCAGTACTTC. Translated, it gives CSASYWDRVGYEQYF.

This chain uses TRBV7-9 with TRBJ2-6, with 8 bases that match TRBD1. Germline CDR1 reads SEHNR; CDR2 reads FQNEAQ (reference sequence). With V trimmed by 2 bases and J by 4 bases, 7 bases remained unmatched. The CDR3 is 17 residues long. The CDR3 reads CASSLSAGGGGANVLTF. The CDR3 DNA reads TGTGCCAGCAGCTTATCCGCAGGGGGCGGAGGGGCCAACGTCCTGACTTTC.

The chain combines TRBV14 with TRBJ2-3; D perhaps matches TRBD2 (5 bases). This CDR3 comprises 13 residues. Trimming took 3 bases from V and 6 from J, leaving 10 bases between them. CDR1 and CDR2 from the germline V gene are SGHDN and FVKESK. CDR3 protein: CASSHTSTDTQYF. Written as DNA, the CDR3 is TGTGCCAGCAGCCACACTAGTACGGATACGCAGTATTTT.

This chain connects TRBV29-1 to TRBJ1-1; 8 bases are a match to TRBD1. J gave up 2 bases and V 4 bases, and 6 bases lay outside the gene matches. CDR3 length: 14 amino acids. Germline V gene lookup returns CDR1 SQVTM and CDR2 ANQGSEA. The CDR3 region is CSVAATGANTEAFF. Written as DNA, the CDR3 is TGCAGCGTTGCAGCGACAGGGGCAAACACTGAAGCTTTCTTT.

The chain employs TRBV10-2 and TRBJ2-3, with 9 bases lining up with TRBD2. This CDR3 is 20 amino acids long. The germline gives CDR1 WSHSY, CDR2 SAAADI. V lost 2 bases and J lost 3; bases outside the gene matches: 18. Written as DNA, the CDR3 is TGCGCCAGCAGTGAGAAGCTAGCGGGGAGTTTAGGGCCACAAACAGATACGCAGTATTTT. It is translated as CASSEKLAGSLGPQTDTQYF.

The chain employs TRBV10-3 and TRBJ2-5; 8 bases align to TRBD1. The J segment lost 4 bases and the V segment lost 5 bases, leaving 9 bases of the junction unmatched. CDR1 and CDR2 from the germline V gene are ENHRY and SYGVKD. This CDR3 is built from 15 residues. The CDR3 sequence is CAISTGTGDGETQYF. The CDR3 DNA is TGTGCCATCAGTACCGGGACAGGCGATGGAGAGACCCAGTACTTC.

The chain carries TRBV6-6 and TRBJ1-5, with a possible D match to TRBD1 (5 bases). CDR3 length: 14 residues. CDR1 is MNHNY and CDR2 is SVGAGI in the germline V gene (reference sequence). V lost 7 bases to trimming and J lost 3 bases, with 13 bases between them. CDR3 DNA: TGTGCCAGCAAAGTACAGGCTGACAATCAGCCCCAGCATTTT. Amino acid sequence: CASKVQADNQPQHF.

The chain combines TRBV6-5 with TRBJ1-4; D is unclear. Trimming removed 2 bases from V and 6 bases from J, with 7 bases in between. Germline CDR1 is MNHEY and CDR2 is SVGAGI. This CDR3 spans 13 amino acids. DNA for the CDR3: TGTGCCAGCAGTTACCGACATTATGAAAAACTGTTTTTT. Its translation is CASSYRHYEKLFF.

The chain combines TRBV27 with TRBJ1-1; TRBD1 matches 9 bases. Trimming removed 3 bases from V and 5 bases from J; junction bases left unmatched: 7. The CDR3 sequence is 15 residues long. Germline V gene sequence: CDR1 MNHEY, CDR2 SMNVEV (reference sequence). CDR3 nucleotide sequence: TGTGCCAGCAGTTTGGGGCGACAGGGGGGTACTGAAGCTTTCTTT. Translated, it gives CASSLGRQGGTEAFF.

V is TRBV3-1 (or the pseudogene TRBV3-2) and J is TRBJ1-1; no clear D gene. With 1 base removed from V and 0 bases from J, the gap between germline ends came to 9 bases. This CDR3 is 15 amino acids long. Germline-derived CDR1 and CDR2 are LGHDT and YNNKEL (reference sequence). The CDR3 bases are TGTGCCAGCAGCCAAGCCGGAGAAATGAACACTGAAGCTTTCTTT. This translates into CASSQAGEMNTEAFF.

The V call is TRBV7-6, the J call TRBJ1-6; D is unresolved. Trimming removed 2 bases at V and 5 bases at J, with 10 bases between. The CDR3 is 15 amino acids. The V gene's germline CDR1 is SGHVS and CDR2 FNYEAQ. CDR3 coding DNA: TGTGCCAGCAGCTTAAGGCGGCCAGATAATTCACCCCTCCACTTT. Protein: CASSLRRPDNSPLHF.

This clone was detected only once. The chain joins TRBV2 to TRBJ2-7; the match to TRBD1 covers 7 bases. From germline, CDR1 is SNHLY and CDR2 FYNNEI. The ends lost 6 bases at V and 0 bases at J; junction bases unmatched: 5. The CDR3 runs 14 residues. Here the CDR3 DNA reads TGTGCCAGCAGCCCCGGGACAGCCTCCTACGAGCAGTACTTC. It codes for CASSPGTASYEQYF.

This clone showed up just a few times. This chain links TRBV12-2 with TRBJ2-3; whether TRBD1, the table's D call, matches the DNA was not checked. TRBV12-2 is designated a pseudogene. This CDR3 region has 21 residues. CDR3 protein: CASRFRGHNGRYCISTDTQYF. The CDR3 DNA reads as TGTGCAAGTCGCTTTCGAGGACATAACGGTAGGTACTGTATCTCCACAGATACGCAGTATTTT.

V is TRBV6-5 and J is TRBJ2-3; 9 bases are a match to TRBD1. CDR3 length equals 15 residues. Unmatched junction bases numbered 7, after V lost 6 bases and J lost 3 bases. Germline CDR1 reads MNHEY; CDR2 reads SVGAGI. The chain's CDR3 is CASRPGTGWTDTQYF. The DNA of the CDR3 is TGTGCCAGCAGACCCGGGACAGGGTGGACAGATACGCAGTATTTT.

This clone is a singleton in its sample. The gene calls are TRBV2 and TRBJ2-7, with D perhaps TRBD1 (5 bases). This CDR3 has 14 residues. Germline-derived CDR1 and CDR2 are SNHLY and FYNNEI. Trimming removed 7 bases from V and 2 bases from J, with 15 bases in between. The CDR3 is CASNPRVQAYEQYF. CDR3 nucleotide sequence: TGTGCCAGCAATCCGCGAGTACAGGCCTACGAGCAGTACTTC.

This chain links TRBV3-1 (or the pseudogene TRBV3-2) with TRBJ1-5; TRBD1 is a possible D gene (6 bases). CDR3 size: 14 residues. Trimming stripped 0 bases from V and 4 bases from J, with 7 bases between. CDR1 LGHDT and CDR2 YNNKEL come from the germline V gene (reference sequence). The CDR3 DNA reads as TGTGCCAGCAGCCAAGATACAGGGAATCAGCCCCAGCATTTT. Protein product: CASSQDTGNQPQHF.

This chain connects TRBV10-1 to TRBJ2-3; 13 bases map to TRBD2. This CDR3 comprises 15 residues. Germline loops: CDR1 WNHNN, CDR2 SYGVQD (reference sequence). V lost 6 bases to trimming and J lost 6 bases; unmatched junction nucleotides: 6. The CDR3 bases are TGCGCCAGCAGCCCCGGACTAGCGGGAGTGGATACGCAGTATTTT. Translation: CASSPGLAGVDTQYF.

The V gene is TRBV28, the J gene TRBJ2-3, with D maybe TRBD1 (6 bases). V was cut by 5 bases and J by 8 bases, with 23 bases left in between. This CDR3 contains 16 residues. CDR1 is MDHEN, CDR2 SYDVKM, per germline. CDR3 DNA: TGTGCCAGCAGTGTGACAGGACCCTTAGGGGGTGTTACGCAGTATTTT. Protein sequence: CASSVTGPLGGVTQYF.

The rearrangement joins TRBV27 to TRBJ2-7; 11 bases fit TRBD2. CDR3 length: 15 amino acids. Germline V gives CDR1 MNHEY, CDR2 SMNVEV (reference sequence). V dropped 4 bases and J dropped 0; count of bases not matched to a gene: 2. CDR3 DNA: TGTGCCAGCAGTTATAGCGGGAGGGACTCCTACGAGCAGTACTTC. Translated, it gives CASSYSGRDSYEQYF.

Only one count was recorded for this clone. The CDR3 spells CASKQGAGETQYF. DNA for the CDR3: TGCGCCAGCAAACAGGGGGCGGGGGAGACCCAGTACTTC. This chain joins TRBV5-1 and TRBJ2-5, with 9 positions matching TRBD1. Germline CDR1 and CDR2: SGHRS and YFSETQ. The CDR3 length is 13 residues. J lost 5 bases, V lost 6 bases, and 5 bases had no gene match.

The chain employs TRBV5-1 and TRBJ2-2; D unclear. This CDR3 comprises 15 residues. Between the trimmed V and J ends, which lost 0 bases and 0 bases, there was a span of 6 bases. Looked up from germline, CDR1 is SGHRS and CDR2 is YFSETQ. CDR3 in DNA: TGCGCCAGCAGCTTGGCAACGGCGAACACCGGGGAGCTGTTTTTT. Its protein is CASSLATANTGELFF.

The chain couples TRBV28 to TRBJ2-1, with 10 positions matching TRBD1. V shed 6 bases, J shed 2 bases, and the junction held 4 bases outside the gene matches. The CDR3 totals 15 residues. Germline V CDR1 and CDR2: MDHEN, SYDVKM. CDR3 nucleotide sequence: TGTGCCAGCAGCACCGGGACAGGGGCCTACAATGAGCAGTTCTTC. Its protein product is CASSTGTGAYNEQFF.

The genes are TRBV21-1 and TRBJ2-1; the D segment call TRBD1 is taken from the table without a DNA check. TRBV21-1 counts as a pseudogene. CDR3 length: 18 residues. The CDR3 protein is CASSKLKSPTGSYNEQFF. As DNA, the CDR3 is TGTGCCAGCAGCAAATTAAAGTCGCCGACAGGCTCCTACAATGAGCAGTTCTTC.

The chain joins TRBV7-9 to TRBJ2-1; 7 bases fit TRBD2. Unmatched junction bases numbered 8, after V lost 4 bases and J lost 5 bases. Per the germline V gene, CDR1 is SEHNR and CDR2 is FQNEAQ (reference sequence). This CDR3 has 15 amino acids. CDR3 bases: TGTGCCAGCAGCTGGGACTACCCAAGGGACAATGAGCAGTTCTTC. Protein sequence: CASSWDYPRDNEQFF.

The chain couples TRBV9 to TRBJ2-7, with 11 nucleotides matching TRBD2. The CDR3 consists of 16 residues. The V segment lost 0 bases and the J segment 6 bases; nucleotides outside the gene matches: 8. The V gene's germline CDR1 is SGDLS and CDR2 YYNGEE. The CDR3 DNA is TGTGCCAGCAGCGTAGAGAGACTAGCGGGACAGGGCGAGCAGTACTTC. Its protein is CASSVERLAGQGEQYF.

The CDR3 reads CASSLAQGARYEQYF. CDR3 in DNA: TGCGCCAGCAGCTTAGCGCAGGGGGCTCGGTACGAGCAGTACTTC. J is TRBJ2-7 and V is TRBV5-1, with 8 bases lining up with TRBD1. V was clipped by 2 bases and J by 4 bases; unmatched bases: 8. Germline-derived CDR1 and CDR2 are SGHRS and YFSETQ. The CDR3 is made up of 15 amino acids.

The J gene is TRBJ1-1, the V gene TRBV20-1; D ambiguous. Germline assignment: CDR1 DFQATT and CDR2 SNEGSKA (reference sequence). V lost 6 bases and J 4 bases, leaving 9 bases between the germline ends. This CDR3 has 11 amino acids. CDR3 DNA: TGCAGTGCCACCCTAAGCACTGAAGCTTTCTTT. Its translation: CSATLSTEAFF.

The table lists this clone with a few counts. The gene calls are TRBV4-1 and TRBJ2-7, with D perhaps matching TRBD2 (6 bases). The CDR3 loop spans 15 amino acids. Germline-derived CDR1 and CDR2 are MGHRA and YSYEKL. V lost 0 bases and J 2 bases, leaving 11 bases between the germline ends. The chain's CDR3 is CASSQERWGAYEQYF. In DNA, the CDR3 is TGCGCCAGCAGCCAAGAACGATGGGGGGCCTACGAGCAGTACTTC.

The J gene is TRBJ2-2, the V gene TRBV28; no clear D. The length of the CDR3 is 14 residues. Germline V gene data show CDR1 as MDHEN and CDR2 as SYDVKM. V was pared by 6 bases and J by 3 bases, with 11 bases between. The CDR3 region has the DNA TGTGCCAGCAGGTGGCTGCTGTACACCGGGGAGCTGTTTTTT. This translates into CASRWLLYTGELFF.